The 32 T cell receptor beta chains below were found in one sample sequenced in a study of blood T cell repertoires in COVID-19. Method: immunoSEQ multiplex PCR; TCRdb's copy keeps in-frame clones and lacks some. The table shows some 250,000 clones, with 65% to 85% occurring only once. The sequenced sample consisted of peripheral blood. The receptors shown here come from a man in his forties with active or convalescent COVID-19.

J is TRBJ1-3 and V is TRBV25-1, with D uncertain. V dropped 2 bases and J dropped 2 bases, with 4 bases sitting between them. The CDR3 covers 13 residues. Germline V gene lookup returns CDR1 MGHDK and CDR2 SYGVNS. The CDR3 DNA reads as TGTGCCAGCAGTGAACAAACTGGAAACACCATATATTTT. As protein: CASSEQTGNTIYF.

V gene TRBV11-2 combines with J gene TRBJ2-3; 8 positions match TRBD2. This CDR3 region has 15 residues. With V trimmed by 7 bases and J by 5 bases, 11 bases remained unmatched. Per the germline V gene, CDR1 is SGHAT and CDR2 is FQNNGV. Here the CDR3 reads CASILYGGVGDTQYF. In DNA form, the CDR3 reads TGTGCCAGCATCCTTTACGGGGGGGTGGGAGATACGCAGTATTTT.

The genes are TRBV9 and TRBJ1-4, with unresolved D. Germline V gene lookup returns CDR1 SGDLS and CDR2 YYNGEE. V dropped 2 bases and J dropped 14 bases, with 19 bases sitting between them. The CDR3 is made up of 14 amino acids. CDR3 DNA: TGTGCCAGCAGCGTCGACCCCCAAAGTCCTAGTCTGTTTTTT. It translates to CASSVDPQSPSLFF. The full variable domain, rest sourced from reference TRBV9 and TRBJ1-4, is DSGVTQTPKHLITATGQRVTLRCSPRSGDLSVYWYQQSLDQGLQFLIQYYNGEERAKGNILERFSAQQFPDLHSELNLSSLELGDSALYFCASSVDPQSPSLFFGSGTQLSVL.

The CDR3 sequence is CASSRSGQPNTEAFF. The CDR3, as DNA: TGTGCCAGCAGCCGTTCCGGACAGCCGAACACTGAAGCTTTCTTT. This chain uses TRBV27 with TRBJ1-1; TRBD1 is a possible D gene (6 bases). The V end lost 6 bases, the J end lost 1 base, and 15 bases lay between the germline ends. Germline-derived CDR1 and CDR2 are MNHEY and SMNVEV (reference sequence). This CDR3 is built from 15 residues.

This clone was counted once. This sequence joins TRBV2 and TRBJ1-5; the D is unclear. The CDR3 totals 14 residues. Germline V gives CDR1 SNHLY, CDR2 FYNNEI. V dropped 3 bases and J dropped 1 base, with 7 bases sitting between them. CDR3 coding DNA: TGTGCCAGCAGTGACAGGATAAGCAATCAGCCCCAGCATTTT. This codes for CASSDRISNQPQHF.

The chain combines TRBV19 with TRBJ1-2; 8 nucleotides align to TRBD1. The CDR3 length is 15 residues. Germline CDR1 is LNHDA and CDR2 is SQIVND (reference sequence). J was trimmed by 5 bases and V by 7 bases; bases with no gene match: 12. The CDR3 nucleotides read TGTGCCAGTACAGAACATTGGACAGGGCAGTATGGCTACACCTTC. It encodes CASTEHWTGQYGYTF.

In the case of this clone: The sample has other DNA sequences that encode this CDR3 too. The chain couples TRBV7-3 to TRBJ1-1; D possibly corresponds to TRBD1 (5 bases). The CDR3 length is 13 residues. Germline V lookup: CDR1 SGHTA, CDR2 FQGTGA. The V and J ends lost 2 bases and 2 bases respectively, with 6 bases between them. DNA for the CDR3: TGTGCCAGCAGCTTACAGGGAAACACTGAAGCTTTCTTT. Amino acid sequence: CASSLQGNTEAFF.

This clone was seen a handful of times. The V call is TRBV27, the J call TRBJ1-1; no firm D call. Trimming shortened V by 3 bases and J by 5 bases, and 10 bases separated the two germline ends. CDR1 MNHEY and CDR2 SMNVEV come from the germline V gene (reference sequence). The CDR3 has 13 residues. CDR3 sequence (DNA): TGTGCCAGCAGTTTGATGTTACAGACTGAAGCTTTCTTT. Residues: CASSLMLQTEAFF.

This clone is a singleton in its sample. Additional DNA sequences in this sample encode the identical CDR3. The CDR3 reads CASSIDRDQPQHF. The DNA of the CDR3 is TGTGCCAGTAGTATAGATCGGGATCAGCCCCAGCATTTT. This chain uses TRBV19 with TRBJ1-5; D is unresolved. The V gene's germline CDR1 is LNHDA and CDR2 SQIVND (reference sequence). This CDR3 is built from 13 residues. The ends were cut back, 0 bases at V and 5 bases at J, with 5 bases in the middle.

The chain links TRBV6-1 to TRBJ2-3; 10 bases line up with TRBD2. Per germline, CDR1 MNHNS and CDR2 SASEGT. The junction had 2 bases not matched to a gene; V was cut back by 1 base and J by 4 bases. The CDR3 has 15 amino acids. The CDR3 reads CASSEGSGRADTQYF. DNA for the CDR3: TGTGCCAGCAGTGAAGGGAGCGGGAGGGCAGATACGCAGTATTTT.

The chain couples TRBV2 to TRBJ2-5; tentative D call: TRBD1 (6 bases). Germline V gene data show CDR1 as SNHLY and CDR2 as FYNNEI. This CDR3 spans 15 amino acids. Between the trimmed V and J ends, which lost 7 bases and 5 bases, there was a span of 20 bases. Here the CDR3 DNA reads TGTGCCAGCACTCTCACGGACAACCAGGGGGAGACCCAGTACTTC. This translates into CASTLTDNQGETQYF.

This clone was counted only a few times. The chain employs TRBV27 and TRBJ2-7; a possible D gene is TRBD1 (6 bases). This CDR3 comprises 15 residues. V shed 4 bases and J shed 0 bases, with 13 bases lying between them. The germline gives CDR1 MNHEY, CDR2 SMNVEV (reference sequence). DNA for the CDR3: TGTGCCAGCAGTTCCCAGACAGGAAGCTCCTACGAGCAGTACTTC. Its translation is CASSSQTGSSYEQYF.

The genes are TRBV19 and TRBJ2-7, with a tentative D call TRBD2 (5 bases). The CDR3 consists of 12 residues. V lost 4 bases and J 4 bases, leaving 8 bases between the germline ends. The germline gives CDR1 LNHDA, CDR2 SQIVND (reference sequence). Here the CDR3 DNA reads TGTGCCAGTAGTACCGGGGAGTACGAGCAGTACTTC. It encodes CASSTGEYEQYF.

The chain recombines TRBV4-1 with TRBJ2-1, with 8 bases fitting TRBD1. The CDR3 sequence is 15 residues long. The germline V gene has CDR1 MGHRA and CDR2 YSYEKL. The ends lost 2 bases at V and 6 bases at J; junction bases unmatched: 6. The CDR3 is CASSQNQGAPNEQFF. The CDR3 coding sequence is TGCGCCAGCAGCCAAAATCAGGGGGCCCCCAATGAGCAGTTCTTC.

This sequence joins TRBV21-1 and TRBJ1-5; TRBD1 reflects the table's D call only, with no check against the DNA. TRBV21-1 has pseudogene status. This CDR3 contains 18 residues. Here the CDR3 DNA reads TGTGCCAGCAGCAAGGACAGGGAGGGAGACCTTAGCAATCAGCCCCAGCATTTT. It is translated as CASSKDREGDLSNQPQHF.

This chain links TRBV2 with TRBJ2-3; possibly TRBD2 for D (5 bases). The CDR3 spans 18 residues. The V gene lost 0 bases and the J gene lost 0 bases, with 16 bases spanning the gap. The germline V gene has CDR1 SNHLY and CDR2 FYNNEI. Here the CDR3 reads CASSEAQRRRSSTDTQYF. In DNA form, the CDR3 reads TGTGCCAGCAGTGAAGCGCAAAGGCGGAGGTCTAGCACAGATACGCAGTATTTT.

J is TRBJ2-3 and V is TRBV6-4, with TRBD1 matching over 7 bases. The CDR3 contains 13 residues. The trim removed 0 bases at V and 6 bases at J, leaving 0 bases unmatched. Germline assignment: CDR1 MRHNA and CDR2 SNTAGT. The DNA for the CDR3 is TGTGCCAGCAGTGACTCCAGGGGGGATACGCAGTATTTT. It codes for CASSDSRGDTQYF.

The chain recombines TRBV10-3 with TRBJ1-5; 7 bases are a match to TRBD1. From germline, CDR1 is ENHRY and CDR2 SYGVKD. CDR3 length equals 14 residues. Trimming cost V 10 bases and J 5 bases; bases outside gene matches: 11. Here the CDR3 DNA reads TGTGCCACGGGGGAGACAGGGAAGGATCAGCCCCAGCATTTT. This gives the protein CATGETGKDQPQHF.

This sequence joins TRBV12-3 or TRBV12-4 and TRBJ1-1; D ambiguous. V was shortened by 5 bases and J by 5 bases, with 6 bases between the two germline ends. The CDR3 sequence is 11 residues long. CDR3 loop: CASSQRTEAFF. The CDR3 bases are TGTGCCAGCAGTCAACGGACTGAAGCTTTCTTT.

Written as DNA, the CDR3 is TGTGCCAGCAGCTTACTGGGGACAGGAGCAGGAAACACCATATATTTT. Residues: CASSLLGTGAGNTIYF. V gene TRBV7-9 combines with J gene TRBJ1-3, with 8 bases matching TRBD1. J lost 4 bases, V lost 2 bases, and 7 bases had no gene match. The CDR3 sequence is 16 residues long. Germline CDR1 is SEHNR and CDR2 is FQNEAQ (reference sequence).

This clone was recorded only once. The chain couples TRBV24-1 to TRBJ2-3; 9 nucleotides line up with TRBD1. The V gene end was trimmed by 1 base and the J gene end by 4 bases; junction bases not matched to a gene: 8. There are 17 residues in the CDR3. From germline, CDR1 is KGHDR and CDR2 SFDVKD. CDR3: CATSDLAGTGRADTQYF. CDR3 nucleotides: TGTGCCACCAGTGATTTAGCTGGGACAGGGAGGGCAGATACGCAGTATTTT.

The genes are TRBV11-2 and TRBJ2-1, with no clear D. The CDR3 totals 13 residues. With 0 bases removed from V and 6 bases from J, the gap between germline ends came to 6 bases. The V gene's germline CDR1 is SGHAT and CDR2 FQNNGV. For the CDR3, the DNA is TGTGCCAGCAGCTTAGAATGGAGCAATGAGCAGTTCTTC. Translated, it gives CASSLEWSNEQFF. The variable domain in full, completed from reference TRBV11-2 and TRBJ2-1, reads EAGVAQSPRYKIIEKRQSVAFWCNPISGHATLYWYQQILGQGPKLLIQFQNNGVVDDSQLPKDRFSAERLKGVDSTLKIQPAKLEDSAVYLCASSLEWSNEQFFGPGTRLTVL.

The chain combines TRBV6-6 with TRBJ1-6, with 10 nucleotides matching TRBD1. Germline lookup yields CDR1 MNHNY and CDR2 SVGAGI (reference sequence). CDR3 size: 16 residues. Unmatched junction bases numbered 8, after V lost 5 bases and J lost 7 bases. The CDR3: CASSPRQGAGNSPLHF. The CDR3 nucleotides are TGTGCCAGCAGTCCCCGACAGGGGGCAGGCAATTCACCCCTCCACTTT.

J is TRBJ2-3 and V is TRBV5-1; TRBD2 might be the D (5 bases). V was pared by 4 bases and J by 0 bases, with 12 bases between. There are 15 residues in the CDR3. Germline V gene sequence: CDR1 SGHRS, CDR2 YFSETQ. In DNA form, the CDR3 reads TGCGCCAGCAGCGGGCGGGTGACGAGCACAGATACGCAGTATTTT. Translating gives CASSGRVTSTDTQYF.

This rearrangement joins TRBV19 to TRBJ2-5; tentative D call: TRBD1 (5 bases). Per the germline V gene, CDR1 is LNHDA and CDR2 is SQIVND (reference sequence). Trimming left V 1 base short and J 5 bases short, with 14 bases between. The CDR3 runs 15 residues. Here the CDR3 reads CASSIVWQGRETQYF. In DNA form, the CDR3 reads TGTGCCAGTAGTATAGTGTGGCAGGGAAGGGAGACCCAGTACTTC. Based on the CDR3 plus reference TRBV19 and TRBJ2-5, the full variable domain is DGGITQSPKYLFRKEGQNVTLSCEQNLNHDAMYWYRQDPGQGLRLIYYSQIVNDFQKGDIAEGYSVSREKKESFPLTVTSAQKNPTAFYLCASSIVWQGRETQYFGPGTRLLVL.

This rearrangement joins TRBV7-9 to TRBJ1-2, with D possibly being TRBD1 (5 bases). CDR1 and CDR2 (germline): SEHNR, FQNEAQ (reference sequence). V lost 1 base and J lost 5, with 14 bases in between. This CDR3 has 15 residues. The CDR3 sequence: CASSLGGGTLYGYTF. DNA for the CDR3: TGTGCCAGCAGCTTAGGAGGAGGGACTTTATATGGCTACACCTTC. Variable domain in full (rest from reference TRBV7-9 and TRBJ1-2): DTGVSQNPRHKITKRGQNVTFRCDPISEHNRLYWYRQTLGQGPEFLTYFQNEAQLEKSRLLSDRFSAERPKGSFSTLEIQRTEQGDSAMYLCASSLGGGTLYGYTFGSGTRLTVV.

The gene calls are TRBV29-1 and TRBJ1-5, with 7 bases aligning to TRBD1. The V and J ends lost 6 bases and 5 bases, in that order; junction bases with no gene match: 4. The CDR3 covers 12 residues. Germline CDR1 and CDR2: SQVTM and ANQGSEA. CDR3 sequence: CSVTGPDQPQHF. The DNA of the CDR3 is TGCAGCGTGACAGGGCCCGATCAGCCCCAGCATTTT.

The chain uses TRBV27 and TRBJ1-2, with D possibly being TRBD1 (5 bases). The V end was cut by 10 bases, the J end by 4 bases, with 10 bases between. Germline CDR1 and CDR2: MNHEY and SMNVEV (reference sequence). There are 11 residues in the CDR3. CDR3 nucleotide sequence: TGTGCCATCAGGACATTCTATGGCTACACCTTC. Its translation is CAIRTFYGYTF.

The V gene is TRBV7-5, the J gene TRBJ1-2; TRBD1 was called by the table and not checked on the DNA. TRBV7-5 has pseudogene status. This CDR3 is 16 amino acids long. The CDR3 region is CVRSLDHRPWVYGYTF. The CDR3 nucleotides are TGTGTCAGAAGCTTAGACCACAGGCCTTGGGTCTATGGCTACACCTTC.

The chain joins TRBV19 to TRBJ2-7; D not certain. The V end lost 0 bases, the J end lost 4 bases, and 7 bases lay between the germline ends. This CDR3 spans 13 amino acids. In germline, CDR1 is LNHDA, CDR2 SQIVND (reference sequence). The CDR3 reads CASSIDLRYEQYF. CDR3 DNA: TGTGCCAGTAGTATAGATCTCAGGTACGAGCAGTACTTC.

This clone was observed a single time. The CDR3 coding sequence is TGTGCCAGCAGCTTTGACCAGGGGGCCGGCGAGCAGTACTTC. It codes for CASSFDQGAGEQYF. V usage is TRBV5-6 and J usage is TRBJ2-7; 8 bases align to TRBD1. V was pared by 2 bases and J by 6 bases, with 7 bases of the junction left unmatched. Germline loops: CDR1 SGHDT, CDR2 YYEEEE. The CDR3 loop spans 14 amino acids.

This chain links TRBV27 with TRBJ1-4; TRBD1 agrees at 8 bases. The CDR3 extends over 19 amino acids. V shed 4 bases and J 2 bases; nucleotides not matched to a gene: 15. The germline V gene encodes CDR1 MNHEY and CDR2 SMNVEV (reference sequence). CDR3 amino acids: CASSSVVRDRYLTNEKLFF. The CDR3 DNA sequence: TGTGCCAGCAGTTCGGTGGTCCGGGACAGGTACCTTACTAATGAAAAACTGTTTTTT. Complete variable domain (other parts from reference TRBV27 and TRBJ1-4): EAQVTQNPRYLITVTGKKLTVTCSQNMNHEYMSWYRQDPGLGLRQIYYSMNVEVTDKGDVPEGYKVSRKEKRNFPLILESPSPNQTSLYFCASSSVVRDRYLTNEKLFFGSGTQLSVL.